This TCR beta chain was obtained from a study of T-cell reconstitution after alpha-beta-depleted transplantation in children. Study-wide results and caveats: Newly generated T cells supplied most T-cell counts and diversity one year post-transplant. Two months or so post-transplant, alpha-beta T cells reportedly derived from several hundred expanded graft clones.

Points on this clonotype: Its antigen remains unidentified.

The authors prepared the TCRbeta library with unique molecular identifiers. TCRdb re-called the PCR reads through MiXCR, storing one row per CDR3 protein. Of a few hundred thousand distinct CDR3 sequences in the sample, over 25% were seen once. V dropped 7 bases and J dropped 1 base, with 15 bases sitting between them. CDR3 length: 15 residues. V usage is TRBV12-3 or TRBV12-4 and J usage is TRBJ2-3, with D perhaps matching TRBD2 (6 bases). This TCR was recovered from a boy less than two years old with Wiskott-Aldrich syndrome, due to receive a stem cell transplant. This sample comprised PBMCs, obtained before TCRalphabeta/CD19-depleted stem cell transplant. This chain's CDR3 is CASNKGGKGTDTQYF. CDR3 bases: TGTGCCAGCAACAAGGGCGGGAAAGGCACAGATACGCAGTATTTT.